This T cell receptor (beta chain) stems from a study of T cell repertoires in cytomegalovirus infection. TCRdb processed the reads anew with MiXCR; each CDR3 protein has one entry. In the table there are around 210,000 distinct CDR3 sequences, 6% to 8% of which are singletons. V dropped 3 bases and J dropped 1 base, with 20 bases sitting between them. The CDR3 extends over 18 amino acids. Germline assignment: CDR1 KGHDR and CDR2 SFDVKD. This clonotype was counted at least ten times. The chain uses TRBV24-1 and TRBJ1-2; D uncertain. This receptor was obtained from a human donor in good health (CMV status not recorded). Some clones in this sample may be carry-over from other donors' samples. Sequencing was carried out using PBMCs. This CDR3 is CATSDPSPTSLFNYGYTF. The CDR3 nucleotides are TGTGCCACCAGTGATCCCTCCCCCACAAGCCTCTTTAACTATGGCTACACCTTC.